This T cell receptor beta chain is drawn from a study of blood T cell repertoires in COVID-19. Assay: immunoSEQ multiplex PCR; the TCRdb copy retains only in-frame clones and omits some. The sample contains about 20,000 clones, more than 70% of which appear only once. The source of this sequence is a woman in her 30s who had recovered from COVID-19. The sample consisted of PBMCs or T cells enriched from blood (not recorded which).

The CDR3, as DNA: TGTGCCAGCAGCTTAGCCGGGGGGCCGACAGATACGCAGTATTTT. Residues: CASSLAGGPTDTQYF. The V and J genes are TRBV7-3 and TRBJ2-3, with D perhaps TRBD2 (7 bases). CDR1 is SGHTA and CDR2 is FQGTGA in the germline V gene. With 2 bases removed from V and 3 bases from J, the gap between germline ends came to 12 bases. The CDR3 consists of 15 residues.